This T cell receptor (beta chain) was found in a study of CD8 T cells in Susac syndrome. Random hexamers were used to reverse transcribe an amount of roughly 0.5 to 1 ug RNA. TCRdb passed the immunoSEQ multiplex PCR reads through MiXCR, listing each CDR3 protein once. The sample lists roughly 75,000 distinct CDR3 sequences; roughly 93% were seen once. This CDR3 contains 11 residues. The germline CDR1 and CDR2 sequences are LGHDT and YNNKEL (reference sequence). Trimming stripped 8 bases from V and 7 bases from J, with 9 bases between. V gene TRBV3-1 combines with J gene TRBJ2-4; D assignment may be TRBD1 or TRBD2 (5 bases each). The source of this sequence is a human donor with Susac syndrome. The sequenced sample consisted of CD4+ T cells from PBMCs. The DNA of the CDR3 is TGTGCCAGCGGGGGTCCGAACATTCAGTACTTC. This translates into CASGGPNIQYF.